The rows below give T cell receptor beta chains drawn from one sample of a study of shared clonotypes between healthy human individuals. Measured with immunoSEQ multiplex PCR; TCRdb has only the in-frame clones, and not every one. The table includes about 610,000 clones, 97% detected once. Sequencing was done on a sample of naive CD4+ T cells sorted from blood. These receptors were obtained from a woman aged 25 to 39 in good health. The CDR3 runs from the conserved cysteine through the conserved F or W. The order of the fields is CDR3 DNA, CDR3 protein, D gene, J gene, V gene, clone size. D genes are given only for firm matches. Clone size is shown for a subset of rows, as once, few, many or a class of expanded clone.

TGTGCCAGCAGCTTCGGGATCCCCGGGGAGACCCAGTACTTC,CASSFGIPGETQYF,.,TRBJ2-5,TRBV5-8,.
TGCGCCAGCAGCTTAGGTAGGGGGCCCAACACCGGGGAGCTGTTTTTT,CASSLGRGPNTGELFF,TRBD1,TRBJ2-2,TRBV5-1,.
TGTGCCAGCAGCTTGGTAGGGGACGGTAAGCAGTATTTT,CASSLVGDGKQYF,.,TRBJ2-3,TRBV5-5,once
TGTGCCAGCAGCCAAGATTGGGACAGTCAGGAGAACACTGAAGCTTTCTTT,CASSQDWDSQENTEAFF,TRBD1,TRBJ1-1,TRBV4-2,.
TGTGCCAGCAGCGTCACACGGGACAGCCCCTACGAGCAGTACTTC,CASSVTRDSPYEQYF,TRBD1,TRBJ2-7,TRBV9,.
TGTGCCAGCAGCGTAGAAGCGAACACTGAAGCTTTCTTT,CASSVEANTEAFF,.,TRBJ1-1,TRBV9,.
TGTGCCAGCAGCCCCCGGGGCGCCGGGGAGGAGACCCAGTACTTC,CASSPRGAGEETQYF,.,TRBJ2-5,TRBV6-5,.
TGTGCCAGCAGTTGGACTAGCGAGAACACCGGGGAGCTGTTTTTT,CASSWTSENTGELFF,TRBD2,TRBJ2-2,TRBV28,.
TGTGCCAGCTATAATCGTCGGACAGGGATGGAGACCCAGTACTTC,CASYNRRTGMETQYF,TRBD1,TRBJ2-5,TRBV5-4,once
TGTGCCAGCAGTTTTCGTGCGGGAGCGACGGGATACGAGCAGTACTTC,CASSFRAGATGYEQYF,TRBD2,TRBJ2-7,TRBV27,.
TGTGCCAGTACAGAAACCCACTCTGGAAACACCATATATTTT,CASTETHSGNTIYF,.,TRBJ1-3,TRBV19,once
TGTGCCAGCAGTTTAAGACTAGAGATCGGATACGAGCAGTACTTC,CASSLRLEIGYEQYF,.,TRBJ2-7,TRBV27,.
TGTGCCAGCAGTAAGGCAGTCGGGATCTACGAGCAGTACTTC,CASSKAVGIYEQYF,.,TRBJ2-7,TRBV28,.
TGTGCCAGCAGTGAGTTCGACAGGGTAGAGACCCAGTACTTC,CASSEFDRVETQYF,TRBD1,TRBJ2-5,TRBV2,.
TGTGCCAGCAGTACGGTGGACTGGGCCAACGTCCTGACTTTC,CASSTVDWANVLTF,.,TRBJ2-6,TRBV28,.
TGTGCCATCAGCGCTAGCGGAGCTGGCGAGACCCAGTACTTC,CAISASGAGETQYF,TRBD2,TRBJ2-5,TRBV10-3,.
TGTGCCTGGAGGGGCCAGATTAGCAATCAGCCCCAGCATTTT,CAWRGQISNQPQHF,.,TRBJ1-5,TRBV30,.
TGTGCCAGCAGTGCGGCCCGGGACGGCGTTGGGTATGGCTACACCTTC,CASSAARDGVGYGYTF,.,TRBJ1-2,TRBV27,once
TGTGCCAGCAGTGAACCCGGGGAGGGCACAGATACGCAGTATTTT,CASSEPGEGTDTQYF,.,TRBJ2-3,TRBV2,.
TGCGCCAGCAGCGCGGGGGTGGACTTCTCGTACAATGAGCAGTTCTTC,CASSAGVDFSYNEQFF,TRBD2,TRBJ2-1,TRBV5-1,.
TGTGCCACTCGACAGGGGCAAGAGACCCAGTACTTC,CATRQGQETQYF,TRBD1,TRBJ2-5,TRBV6-5,.
TGTGCCAGCTCACCTACAGGGGACACCGGGGAGCTGTTTTTT,CASSPTGDTGELFF,TRBD1,TRBJ2-2,TRBV18,.
TGCGCCAGCAGCTTGGGGGGTTACACAGATACGCAGTATTTT,CASSLGGYTDTQYF,.,TRBJ2-3,TRBV5-1,.
TGTGCCATCAGTGAGTCGGGAGTGGGTCGGAATGAGCAGTTCTTC,CAISESGVGRNEQFF,.,TRBJ2-1,TRBV10-3,.
TGTGCCAGCAGCTTTATGGTGGCAGGGCGGGCCACCGCTAATGAAAAACTGTTTTTT,CASSFMVAGRATANEKLFF,.,TRBJ1-4,TRBV12-1,.
TGTGCCAGCAGCGTCACGCGACAGAAGAACACTGAAGCTTTCTTT,CASSVTRQKNTEAFF,.,TRBJ1-1,TRBV5-4,.
TGTGCCTGGGCCAGGGGATGGAATGAAAAACTGTTTTTT,CAWARGWNEKLFF,.,TRBJ1-4,TRBV30,.
TGTGCCAGCAGTTTCGGGGTGGCCTACGAGCAGTACTTC,CASSFGVAYEQYF,.,TRBJ2-7,TRBV27,.
TGTGCCAGCAGTTTCTGGCAAAATAATTCACCCCTCCACTTT,CASSFWQNNSPLHF,.,TRBJ1-6,TRBV27,.
TGTGCCAGCACCCCAGGCTCTGACGGAAACACCATATATTTT,CASTPGSDGNTIYF,.,TRBJ1-3,TRBV28,.
TGTGCCAGCAGCCGTGAAGCGGGAGGGCCCCCCTACAATGAGCAGTTCTTC,CASSREAGGPPYNEQFF,TRBD2,TRBJ2-1,TRBV4-2,.
TGCGCCAGCAGCCAAGATCGGACAGGACCATATGGCTACACCTTC,CASSQDRTGPYGYTF,TRBD1,TRBJ1-2,TRBV4-1,.
TGTGCCAGCAGCACTTGGACGGAACGCTATGGCTACACCTTC,CASSTWTERYGYTF,.,TRBJ1-2,TRBV5-6,once
TGTGCCAGCAGCGTAGGTCTGCTCGCGGGAGCATCCTACGAGCAGTACTTC,CASSVGLLAGASYEQYF,TRBD2,TRBJ2-7,TRBV9,.
TGCAGCGTTGCGGGACGGAAAGCTGAAGCTTTCTTT,CSVAGRKAEAFF,.,TRBJ1-1,TRBV29-1,.
TGTGCCAGCAGTGAATTGTCGGACGGTGAAGCTTTCTTT,CASSELSDGEAFF,.,TRBJ1-1,TRBV6-5,.
TGTGCCAGCAGCTTAGGGCCGATCCGCAATGGCTACACCTTC,CASSLGPIRNGYTF,.,TRBJ1-2,TRBV5-4,once
TGTGCCACCAGCAGAGATCACAGCTATGGCTACACCTTC,CATSRDHSYGYTF,.,TRBJ1-2,TRBV15,.
TGTGCCAGCAGTTCCCGCGGGGCCGAGCAGTACTTC,CASSSRGAEQYF,.,TRBJ2-7,TRBV6-5,.
TGTGCCAGTAGTATAGATCAACGGATCTACGAGCAGTACTTC,CASSIDQRIYEQYF,.,TRBJ2-7,TRBV19,.
TGTGCCACTACCATGGAGTTGAGAGAAAAACTGTTTTTT,CATTMELREKLFF,.,TRBJ1-4,TRBV28,.
TGTGCCAGCTCAGGGGGGCAGCAAAACATTCAGTACTTC,CASSGGQQNIQYF,.,TRBJ2-4,TRBV11-2,.
TGTGCCAGCTCACCTGGACTAGCGGGGGACAATGAGCAGTTCTTC,CASSPGLAGDNEQFF,TRBD2,TRBJ2-1,TRBV18,.
TGTGCCAGCAGCCCGGACTTTTTCCAGGGGACCCAGTACTTC,CASSPDFFQGTQYF,.,TRBJ2-5,TRBV25-1,.
TGTGCCAGCAGTCGAGGGACAGGCAGCAATCAGCCCCAGCATTTT,CASSRGTGSNQPQHF,TRBD1,TRBJ1-5,TRBV28,.
TGTGCCAGTAGTATGGGCGAAAGCTCCTACGAGCAGTACTTC,CASSMGESSYEQYF,.,TRBJ2-7,TRBV19,.
TGTGCCAGCAGCTTCAGGGACAGGGGTTACGAGCAGTACTTC,CASSFRDRGYEQYF,TRBD1,TRBJ2-7,TRBV11-1,.
TGTGCCAGCAGCGTAGTTCCCACAGGGAGCGAGACCCAGTACTTC,CASSVVPTGSETQYF,.,TRBJ2-5,TRBV9,once
TGTGCCAGCAGCCCCCCTAGCGGGAGAAAAAACGTCCTGACTTTC,CASSPPSGRKNVLTF,TRBD2,TRBJ2-6,TRBV13,.
TGTGCCAGCAGCACGGGACTAGCGGAATACAATGAGCAGTTCTTC,CASSTGLAEYNEQFF,TRBD2,TRBJ2-1,TRBV5-4,once
TGTGCCAGCAGCTTAGGGGACCGTCTCAGCTCTGGGGCCAACGTCCTGACTTTC,CASSLGDRLSSGANVLTF,.,TRBJ2-6,TRBV11-3,.
TGTGCCAGCAGCTTAGTTGCCTCCTACGAGCAGTACTTC,CASSLVASYEQYF,.,TRBJ2-7,TRBV7-9,.